The rows below give T cell receptor beta chains drawn from one sample of a study of shared clonotypes between healthy human individuals. Produced via immunoSEQ multiplex PCR; TCRdb's table is partial and in-frame only. Here the sample spans millions of clones, more than 85% being singletons. Sample: naive CD8+ T cells from PBMCs. The receptors derive from a man younger than 35 in good health. Some clones in this sample may be carry-over from other donors' samples. CDR3s include the opening cysteine and the closing phenylalanine or tryptophan. The D gene is left open where the match is weak. Rows give clone size only sometimes, using once, few, many, or a class for an expanded clone.

v_call,j_call,clone_size,d_call,cdr3_nt,cdr3_aa
TRBV28,TRBJ2-7,.,.,TGTGCCAGCAGCCTAACCCTAGGGAAGGAGCAGTACTTC,CASSLTLGKEQYF
TRBV10-3,TRBJ2-5,.,TRBD1,TGTGCCATCAGTGGGACAGGGGGTCAAGAGACCCAGTACTTC,CAISGTGGQETQYF
TRBV5-1,TRBJ2-3,once,.,TGCGCCAGCATAGGAAGGGAGGAAGCAGATACGCAGTATTTT,CASIGREEADTQYF
TRBV19,TRBJ1-5,.,TRBD1,TGTGCCAGTAGTATCCTCCGGGACAGGGGCGATCAGCCCCAGCATTTT,CASSILRDRGDQPQHF
TRBV28,TRBJ1-2,.,.,TGTGCCAGCAGTTTGCGGGGATCGGACTATGGCTACACCTTC,CASSLRGSDYGYTF
TRBV11-2,TRBJ1-2,once,.,TGTGCCAGCAGCTTTACTACAGGACCTCACTATGGCTACACCTTC,CASSFTTGPHYGYTF
TRBV7-6,TRBJ2-7,.,.,TGTGCCAGCAGCTTAGAGGGGAACGAGCAGTACTTC,CASSLEGNEQYF
TRBV5-1,TRBJ2-3,.,TRBD2,TGCGCCAGCAGCTTGGGCTACCTAGCGGGAGTAGATACGCAGTATTTT,CASSLGYLAGVDTQYF
TRBV6-6,TRBJ2-7,.,TRBD1,TGTGCCAGCAGTTACTACCCCCACAGGGGTACCTACGAGCAGTACTTC,CASSYYPHRGTYEQYF
TRBV28,TRBJ2-1,.,.,TGTGCCAGCAAGGGTCGGGGATCCTACAATGAGCAGTTCTTC,CASKGRGSYNEQFF
TRBV30,TRBJ2-7,.,.,TGTGCCTGGAGTTCGAGCCCCTACGAGCAGTACTTC,CAWSSSPYEQYF